This T cell receptor beta chain is drawn from a study of blood T cell repertoires in COVID-19. Study-wide background: From the United States, Italy and Spain came samples of acute and convalescent COVID-19. Sample material is recorded as cDNA or gDNA derived from T cells, B-cell-depleted T cells, or PBMCs.

This clone was seen a few times. This CDR3 comprises 17 residues. The germline V gene has CDR1 SGHDT and CDR2 YYEEEE. The V segment lost 4 bases and the J segment 1 base; nucleotides outside the gene matches: 3. Source study methods: The assay estimated nucleated cells by amplifying reference gene primers. Only in-frame clones appear in the TCRdb table, and some are missing; sequencing was by immunoSEQ multiplex PCR. V and J calls and clone size come straight from that table; D and trimming were deduced from the DNA. The table includes about 220,000 clones, around 84% detected once. The rearrangement joins TRBV5-6 to TRBJ2-6; 12 bases align to TRBD2. The sequenced sample consisted of peripheral blood. The receptor was isolated from a middle-aged man who had recovered from COVID-19. The DNA for the CDR3 is TGTGCCAGCAGCCTTGGACTAGCGGGGTCTGGGGCCAACGTCCTGACTTTC. It specifies CASSLGLAGSGANVLTF.